This TCR beta chain was obtained from a study of blood T cells in healthy people across ages. Points from the study as a whole: Diversity of TCR beta per million T cells declined in a roughly linear way with age.

This clonotype was detected a few times. Its antigen remains unknown. Using a J-beta primer mix together with a sample-barcoded 5' primer, a second PCR was run for roughly 7 to 12 cycles. TCRdb analysed the 5' RACE reads with MiXCR anew, one entry per CDR3 protein. The profile covers more than 700,000 distinct CDR3 sequences, with less than 70% appearing a single time and 40% to 50% taken by the ten largest. The V gene's germline CDR1 is DFQATT and CDR2 SNEGSKA (reference sequence). V lost 4 bases, J lost 3 bases, and 13 bases lay in between. The CDR3 has 15 residues. Sequenced: blood. The chain carries TRBV20-1 and TRBJ2-6; D unresolved. The sequence derives from a man older than 75 in good health. The chain's CDR3 is CSAMFSPVGANVLTF. In DNA, the CDR3 is TGCAGTGCTATGTTTAGCCCAGTTGGGGCCAACGTCCTGACTTTC.